This T cell receptor beta chain was captured in a study of T-cell memory formation after mild COVID-19. Study-level findings and limits: Balance between CD4 and CD8 was seen in clones contracting day 15 to 85, and a CD4+ lean was seen in later expanders. For contracting clones, CD4+ ones sat mainly in CM and EM, CD8+ in EMRA.

The trim removed 10 bases at V and 7 bases at J, leaving 13 bases unmatched. The CDR3 runs 14 residues. In germline, CDR1 is SEHNR, CDR2 FQNEAQ (reference sequence). 5'RACE primed from the constant segment yielded TCR alpha and TCR beta cDNA libraries bearing sample barcodes and UMIs. One entry per CDR3 protein, called by TCRdb with MiXCR from the 5' RACE reads. Among under 150,000 distinct CDR3 sequences listed, about 24% were seen once. As regards this clonotype: Its antigen is unknown.

The chain recombines TRBV7-9 with TRBJ1-1; TRBD1 agrees at 9 bases. Sequenced material: PBMCs or a T cell subset sorted from them (not recorded which). The receptor comes from a young man who had mild COVID-19 (a few samples of this study predate the infection). Cell type and time point are not known. The CDR3 bases are TGTGCCATCCGGGCGGGGACAGGGATCGGTGAAGCTTTCTTT. Residues: CAIRAGTGIGEAFF.